This TCR beta chain was recorded in a study of blood T cells in healthy people across ages. Notes on the study in general: Long-lived donors had more naive CD4+ cells and higher diversity than aged donors.

The table lists this clonotype with a few counts. What it binds is unknown. J gave up 2 bases and V 11 bases, and 10 bases lay outside the gene matches. The CDR3 runs to 16 residues. CDR1 SGHDN and CDR2 FVKESK come from the germline V gene. Together with a sample-barcoded 5' primer, a J-beta primer mix was included in a second PCR lasting about 6 to 11 cycles. TCRdb fed the 5' RACE reads into MiXCR, producing one record per CDR3 protein. The data contain about 400,000 distinct CDR3 sequences, about half of them singletons. Sequencing input: blood. The rearrangement joins TRBV14 to TRBJ2-6; 9 positions match TRBD1. This receptor was taken from a man aged 60 to 75 in good health. This CDR3 reads CAGEPGTGTGANVLTF. As DNA, the CDR3 is TGTGCCGGAGAACCCGGGACAGGGACTGGGGCCAACGTCCTGACTTTC.